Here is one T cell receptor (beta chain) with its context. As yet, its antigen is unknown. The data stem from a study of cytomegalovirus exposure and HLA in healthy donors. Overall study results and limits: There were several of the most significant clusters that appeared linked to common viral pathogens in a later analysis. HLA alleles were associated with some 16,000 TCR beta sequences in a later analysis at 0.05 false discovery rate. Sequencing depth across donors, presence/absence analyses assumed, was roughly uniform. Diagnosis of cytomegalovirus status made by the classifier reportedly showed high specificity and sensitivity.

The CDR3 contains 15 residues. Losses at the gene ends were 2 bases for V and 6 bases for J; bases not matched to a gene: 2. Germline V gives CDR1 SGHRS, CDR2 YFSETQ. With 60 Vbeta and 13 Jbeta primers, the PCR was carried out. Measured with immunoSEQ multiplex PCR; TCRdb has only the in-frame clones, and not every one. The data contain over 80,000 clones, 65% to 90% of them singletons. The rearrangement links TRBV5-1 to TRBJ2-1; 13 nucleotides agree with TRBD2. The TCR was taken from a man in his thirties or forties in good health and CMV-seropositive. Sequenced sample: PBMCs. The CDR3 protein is CASSLLAGGPNEQFF. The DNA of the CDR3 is TGCGCCAGCAGCTTACTAGCGGGAGGGCCCAATGAGCAGTTCTTC.